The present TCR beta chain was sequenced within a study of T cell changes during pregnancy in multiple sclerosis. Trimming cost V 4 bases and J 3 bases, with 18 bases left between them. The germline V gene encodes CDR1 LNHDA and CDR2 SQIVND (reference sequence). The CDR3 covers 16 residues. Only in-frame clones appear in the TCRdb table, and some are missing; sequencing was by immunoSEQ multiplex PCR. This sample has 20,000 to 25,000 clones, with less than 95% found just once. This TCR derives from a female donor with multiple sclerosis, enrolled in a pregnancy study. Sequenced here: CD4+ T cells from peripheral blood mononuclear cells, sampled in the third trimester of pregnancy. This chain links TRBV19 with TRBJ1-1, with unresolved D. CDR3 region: CASSTEGRLRDTEAFF. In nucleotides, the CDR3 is TGTGCCAGTAGTACCGAGGGCCGGCTAAGGGACACTGAAGCTTTCTTT. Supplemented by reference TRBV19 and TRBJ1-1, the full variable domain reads DGGITQSPKYLFRKEGQNVTLSCEQNLNHDAMYWYRQDPGQGLRLIYYSQIVNDFQKGDIAEGYSVSREKKESFPLTVTSAQKNPTAFYLCASSTEGRLRDTEAFFGQGTRLTVV.